This passage covers 2 T cell receptor beta chains from one sample sequenced in a study of blood T cell repertoires in COVID-19. Clones were read by immunoSEQ multiplex PCR, and TCRdb kept only the in-frame ones, dropping some. This table has over 150,000 clones, 70% to 85% appearing once. What was sequenced was peripheral blood. Source of these receptors: a human donor with acute or convalescent COVID-19. The donor label of this sample is uncertain.

The V gene is TRBV14, the J gene TRBJ2-2; 7 nucleotides align to TRBD2. The CDR3 is made up of 14 amino acids. The germline CDR1 and CDR2 sequences are SGHDN and FVKESK. V gave up 8 bases and J gave up 4 bases; unmatched junction bases: 7. CDR3 residues: CASGREVGTGELFF. The CDR3 DNA sequence: TGTGCCAGCGGGAGGGAAGTAGGCACCGGGGAGCTGTTTTTT. Supplemented by reference TRBV14 and TRBJ2-2, the full variable domain reads EAGVTQFPSHSVIEKGQTVTLRCDPISGHDNLYWYRRVMGKEIKFLLHFVKESKQDESGMPNNRFLAERTGGTYSTLKVQPAELEDSGVYFCASGREVGTGELFFGEGSRLTVL.

The gene calls are TRBV18 and TRBJ2-1, with 7 bases aligning to TRBD2. The CDR3 has 14 residues. V shed 3 bases, J shed 6 bases, and the junction held 5 bases outside the gene matches. Germline loops: CDR1 KGHSH, CDR2 LQKENI. In DNA, the CDR3 is TGTGCCAGCTCACCGACGGGAGGCGGCAATGAGCAGTTCTTC. It yields the protein CASSPTGGGNEQFF.